This T cell receptor beta chain was recorded in a study of response to subunit inactivated influenza vaccine. Findings of the study overall: That few new T cells are recruited by each seasonal influenza vaccination was the authors' suggestion.

A note on this clonotype: As yet, its antigen is unknown.

TCRdb redid the calling of the RT-PCR reads with MiXCR, one entry per CDR3 protein. Counted here are about 700,000 distinct CDR3 sequences, 14% occurring once; the ten biggest clones make up roughly 7.2%. V lost 2 bases and J lost 0, with 20 bases in between. CDR1 SGHNT and CDR2 YYREEE come from the germline V gene (reference sequence). The CDR3 runs 19 residues. Sequenced here: PBMCs from blood, sampled less than 15 days before vaccination. The rearrangement joins TRBV5-4 to TRBJ2-2, with TRBD2 as a possible D gene (5 bases). This sequence was found in a man aged 45-65 years who received an inactivated influenza vaccine. CDR3 in DNA: TGTGCCAGCAGCTTCCGTTCGGGGTATTACGTAGCGAACACCGGGGAGCTGTTTTTT. Translating gives CASSFRSGYYVANTGELFF. The whole variable domain, remainder taken from reference TRBV5-4 and TRBJ2-2, is ETGVTQSPTHLIKTRGQQVTLRCSSQSGHNTVSWYQQALGQGPQFIFQYYREEENGRGNFPPRFSGLQFPNYSSELNVNALELDDSALYLCASSFRSGYYVANTGELFFGEGSRLTVL.